Below are 21 T cell receptor beta chains sequenced from a single sample in a study of control samples from healthy donors and cancer patients. Sequenced by immunoSEQ multiplex PCR; TCRdb stores in-frame clones only, minus some. The sample includes 100,000 to 150,000 clones, just under 95% of them seen just once. What was sequenced was blood. These receptors originate from a man in his late teens or twenties in good health.

J is TRBJ2-1 and V is TRBV9, with unresolved D. V was trimmed by 0 bases and J by 6 bases, leaving 13 bases between them. Germline CDR1 SGDLS, CDR2 YYNGEE. This CDR3 has 15 residues. The chain's CDR3 is CASSVGIALTNEQFF. In DNA form, the CDR3 reads TGTGCCAGCAGCGTAGGGATAGCACTCACCAATGAGCAGTTCTTC.

This clone has a single count. The chain joins TRBV4-1 to TRBJ2-1; 8 bases align to TRBD2. The germline gives CDR1 MGHRA, CDR2 YSYEKL. This CDR3 region has 16 residues. With V trimmed by 1 base and J by 8 bases, 10 bases remained unmatched. Here the CDR3 reads CASSQVRGGSRHEQFF. In nucleotides, the CDR3 is TGCGCCAGCAGCCAAGTTCGGGGGGGCTCTAGGCATGAGCAGTTCTTC.

V is TRBV5-4 and J is TRBJ2-3; TRBD2 matches at 12 bases. This CDR3 comprises 16 residues. With V trimmed by 4 bases and J by 3 bases, 6 bases remained unmatched. Germline loops: CDR1 SGHNT, CDR2 YYREEE (reference sequence). In nucleotides, the CDR3 is TGTGCCAGCAGCCAAAGACTAGCGGGGGTGACAGATACGCAGTATTTT. Residues: CASSQRLAGVTDTQYF.

The chain is built from TRBV5-1 and TRBJ2-1; unclear D gene. This CDR3 comprises 13 residues. Germline lookup yields CDR1 SGHRS and CDR2 YFSETQ. Trimming stripped 6 bases from V and 6 bases from J, with 13 bases between. This CDR3 is CASNAIGFNEQFF. CDR3 nucleotide sequence: TGCGCCAGCAACGCGATCGGGTTCAATGAGCAGTTCTTC.

V is TRBV6-4 and J is TRBJ1-4; D is undetermined. Trimming left V 4 bases short and J 5 bases short, with 8 bases between. This CDR3 spans 13 amino acids. Germline lookup yields CDR1 MRHNA and CDR2 SNTAGT. The CDR3 bases are TGTGCCAGCAGTGGACGGGAAAATGAAAAACTGTTTTTT. Its translation: CASSGRENEKLFF.

The rearrangement uses TRBV6-1 and TRBJ1-5; TRBD1 is a possible D gene (5 bases). Germline CDR1 and CDR2: MNHNS and SASEGT. V was pared by 2 bases and J by 9 bases, with 26 bases between. This CDR3 has 18 amino acids. The CDR3 bases are TGTGCCAGCAGTGAACAGAGGGGCGACCTTCTATCTGTGGTGCCCCAGCATTTT. Translating gives CASSEQRGDLLSVVPQHF.

The chain uses TRBV4-1 and TRBJ2-1; 10 bases are a match to TRBD2. With 3 bases clipped from V and 1 base from J, the junction kept 3 bases outside the gene matches. CDR3 length: 16 amino acids. Germline values: CDR1 MGHRA, CDR2 YSYEKL. Here the CDR3 reads CASSHVAGGSYNEQFF. The DNA of the CDR3 is TGCGCCAGCAGCCACGTAGCGGGGGGATCCTACAATGAGCAGTTCTTC.

This chain connects TRBV6-5 to TRBJ1-5; TRBD1 matches at 10 bases. Trimming at V came to 6 bases and at J to 7 bases, leaving 9 bases not matched to a gene. CDR3 length: 15 amino acids. In germline, CDR1 is MNHEY, CDR2 SVGAGI. The chain's CDR3 is CASRSGTGAGQPQHF. In DNA form, the CDR3 reads TGTGCCAGCAGGTCCGGGACAGGGGCTGGCCAGCCCCAGCATTTT.

This clone was observed a single time. CDR3: CASSQVPTSGYNEQFF. CDR3 in DNA: TGCGCCAGCAGCCAAGTCCCGACTAGCGGGTACAATGAGCAGTTCTTC. The genes are TRBV4-1 and TRBJ2-1; 10 nucleotides line up with TRBD2. In germline, CDR1 is MGHRA, CDR2 YSYEKL. The V and J ends lost 1 base and 4 bases, in that order; junction bases with no gene match: 4. This CDR3 has 16 amino acids.

This clone has just a few counts. The CDR3 protein is CASSVGGMTVETQYF. DNA of the CDR3: TGTGCCAGCAGCGTAGGGGGGATGACGGTTGAGACCCAGTACTTC. The V call is TRBV9, the J call TRBJ2-5, with D perhaps given as TRBD1 or TRBD2 (5 bases each). Trimming stripped 0 bases from V and 5 bases from J, with 14 bases between. CDR1 SGDLS and CDR2 YYNGEE come from the germline V gene. The CDR3 spans 15 residues.

The chain has TRBV9 and TRBJ1-6, with D possibly TRBD1 on 6 matching bases. Germline CDR1 SGDLS, CDR2 YYNGEE. The CDR3 contains 15 residues. Between the trimmed V and J ends, which lost 3 bases and 10 bases, there was a span of 17 bases. This CDR3 reads CASSADRYGLSPLHF. DNA of the CDR3: TGTGCCAGCAGCGCCGACAGGTACGGGTTGTCACCCCTCCACTTT.

This clone appeared a single time. V and J are TRBV7-9 and TRBJ1-4, with a weak D call TRBD1 (6 bases). Trimming took off 6 bases at V and 0 bases at J, with 8 bases between the two ends. The germline gives CDR1 SEHNR, CDR2 FQNEAQ (reference sequence). This CDR3 has 14 residues. The CDR3, as DNA: TGTGCCAGCAGTAACAGGGCAACTAATGAAAAACTGTTTTTT. This sequence encodes CASSNRATNEKLFF.

This chain connects TRBV19 to TRBJ2-1; TRBD1 might be the D (6 bases). The V end lost 5 bases, the J end lost 0 bases, and 17 bases lay between the germline ends. Germline CDR1 reads LNHDA; CDR2 reads SQIVND (reference sequence). The CDR3 extends over 17 amino acids. The CDR3 protein is CASSVRDKILSYNEQFF. Written as DNA, the CDR3 is TGTGCCAGTAGTGTCCGGGACAAGATCCTCTCCTACAATGAGCAGTTCTTC.

The rearrangement uses TRBV7-2 and TRBJ2-2; weak D call: TRBD1 (6 bases). The germline CDR1 and CDR2 sequences are SGHTA and FQGNSA. The V and J ends lost 1 base and 5 bases respectively, with 8 bases between them. CDR3 size: 14 residues. The CDR3 loop is CASSLDTGTGELFF. Here the CDR3 DNA reads TGTGCCAGCAGCTTAGATACAGGGACCGGGGAGCTGTTTTTT.

The table lists this clone with a count of one. The gene calls are TRBV12-3 or TRBV12-4 and TRBJ2-5; TRBD2 matches at 7 bases. The CDR3 covers 13 residues. Unmatched junction bases numbered 8, after V lost 6 bases and J lost 7 bases. CDR3 residues: CASRGEASGTQYF. The CDR3 region has the DNA TGTGCCAGCAGGGGCGAGGCTAGCGGGACCCAGTACTTC.

The chain employs TRBV5-5 and TRBJ1-5, with D tentatively TRBD1 (5 bases). The CDR3 runs to 19 residues. V dropped 4 bases and J dropped 5 bases, with 28 bases sitting between them. Germline CDR1 is SGHKS and CDR2 is YYEKEE (reference sequence). CDR3 sequence: CASSAWWGEKDGAHQPQHF. CDR3 bases: TGTGCCAGCAGCGCTTGGTGGGGTGAGAAGGATGGGGCCCATCAGCCCCAGCATTTT.

The chain uses TRBV5-1 and TRBJ2-3; 8 bases agree with TRBD2. Trimming took 0 bases from V and 9 from J; bases not matched to a gene: 9. CDR1 SGHRS and CDR2 YFSETQ come from the germline V gene. The CDR3 covers 15 residues. CDR3 protein: CASSLEDGGAVTQYF. DNA for the CDR3: TGCGCCAGCAGCTTGGAGGACGGGGGGGCCGTAACGCAGTATTTT.

The rearrangement joins TRBV19 to TRBJ2-7; no definite D call. This CDR3 is 12 amino acids long. Germline CDR1 is LNHDA and CDR2 is SQIVND (reference sequence). The ends were cut back, 0 bases at V and 3 bases at J, with 3 bases in the middle. The CDR3 sequence is CASSIEGYEQYF. CDR3 bases: TGTGCCAGTAGTATAGAGGGCTACGAGCAGTACTTC.

This chain connects TRBV2 to TRBJ2-3; TRBD2 agrees at 10 bases. Germline CDR1 SNHLY, CDR2 FYNNEI. V gave up 8 bases and J gave up 5 bases; unmatched junction bases: 10. This CDR3 has 15 residues. The CDR3, as DNA: TGTGCCAGCCCCAGAACAGCGGGGGGGAAAGATACGCAGTATTTT. It specifies CASPRTAGGKDTQYF.

The rearrangement joins TRBV2 to TRBJ2-1; 8 bases are a match to TRBD2. The junction had 11 bases not matched to a gene; V was cut back by 6 bases and J by 7 bases. The V gene's germline CDR1 is SNHLY and CDR2 FYNNEI. This CDR3 spans 15 amino acids. The CDR3 region has the DNA TGTGCCAGCAGAGGCCCGGGACTAGTTGGAAATGAGCAGTTCTTC. It encodes CASRGPGLVGNEQFF. The complete variable domain, with remaining parts taken from reference TRBV2 and TRBJ2-1, reads EPEVTQTPSHQVTQMGQEVILRCVPISNHLYFYWYRQILGQKVEFLVSFYNNEISEKSEIFDDQFSVERPDGSNFTLKIRSTKLEDSAMYFCASRGPGLVGNEQFFGPGTRLTVL.

The V call is TRBV6-5, the J call TRBJ1-1, with 11 bases fitting TRBD1. Trimming cost V 6 bases and J 2 bases; bases outside gene matches: 2. The length of the CDR3 is 14 residues. Germline CDR1 reads MNHEY; CDR2 reads SVGAGI. CDR3 loop: CASSGTGGNTEAFF. The CDR3 DNA sequence: TGTGCCAGCAGCGGGACAGGGGGAAACACTGAAGCTTTCTTT.